This TCR beta chain was sequenced in a study of CD8+ T cells in alopecia areata (dated by TCRdb to about 2018). For the study in its entirety: Female C3H/HeJ recipients, roughly 6-11 weeks old, were grafted with skin from C3H/HeJ donors with spontaneous alopecia (roughly 6-13 months old). The study used high-throughput TCRbeta sequencing to examine T cell clonal expansion in alopecia areata, in both the C3H/HeJ mouse model and human patients. On the human side, TCRbeta sequencing was run on scalp tissue and on sorted CD4+ and CD8+ peripheral blood T cells from healthy controls and from alopecia areata patients with either patchy or totalis/universalis disease. Scalp clonality was compared among normal scalp (n=4), patchy alopecia areata scalp (n=8), and alopecia totalis/universalis scalp (n=8). RNA was obtained with the PAXgene miRNA kit for fixed scalp, the miRNeasy kit for PBMCs, and the RNeasy kit for mouse skin. TCRbeta CDR3 regions were amplified by immunoSEQ multiplex PCR using 35 Vbeta forward and 13 Jbeta reverse primers. Overall results and qualifications from the work: Resident alphabeta T cells in normal human skin are also sequenced, complicating scalp TCR repertoire analysis, unlike mouse skin dominated by gammadelta T cells. Shared TCR sequences between patients were less evident than in mice, which may be partly attributable to HLA diversity in the patient population. Lesional scalp, especially in alopecia totalis/universalis, showed higher clonality and more expanded CD8+ clones than normal scalp, suggesting antigenic drive.

The germline V gene (reference sequence) specifies NSQYPW as CDR1 and LRSPGD as CDR2. The CDR3 covers 14 residues, taking in both the cysteine and the phenylalanine. The CDR3 was read in part: 30 bases, with the frame set at base 1. Cells from pooled mouse cutaneous lymph nodes were stained for CD4, CD8alpha, NKG2D, NKG2ACE and other markers and then sorted on a BD Influx. This clone was counted only a few times. Its recognized antigen is unknown. As a mouse receptor, it takes its gene names and germline sequences from the mouse. The read is 4 residues too short to cover the CDR3 end, so that end is filled in from the germline J gene. Preparation of the library involved the immunoSEQ multiplex PCR assay. RNA was extracted from all samples and reverse transcribed into cDNA, which served as template for TCR sequencing. SuperScript III was used for first-strand cDNA synthesis, primed with a 2:1 mix of oligo-dT and random hexamers. Amplification bias was assessed with a synthetic immune receptor repertoire, and residual bias was removed computationally. Sequencing of the libraries was done on Illumina HiSeq with 60 bp reads that cover the CDR3, reading from J toward V. The published analysis was carried out like this. Raw reads were preprocessed for error removal, and CDR3 was defined according to IMGT conventions as running from the conserved cysteine to phenylalanine. Clonality was computed as 1 minus the Shannon entropy, with the entropy normalized by log2 of the number of productive unique TCRs. CD4 or CD8 identity of scalp clones was inferred by cross-referencing scalp TCRbeta sequences with sorted blood CD4 and CD8 repertoires. In TCRdb, the immuneACCESS table is reduced to in-frame sequences with V and J assigned. These tables do not hold every clone; where another copy was compared, an unresolved V gene accounts for under half, and the others remain unexplained. That table gives V, J and clone size, and the DNA gave D and trimming. The table notes about 19,000 clones here, none of them singletons. In total, the top ten clones hold approximately 31% of the sample.

The TCR originated in a C3H/HeJ mouse with alopecia areata. This strain of mice has MHC haplotype H2-k. Sequencing was done on a sample of CD8+ T cells sorted from a lymph node. The rearranged segments are TRBV1 and TRBJ2-7, and 9 junctional nucleotides match TRBD1. Partial CDR3 DNA: TGCACCTGCAGTGCAGAGGGACAGGGATAT. Its coded protein is CTCSAEGQGY. The whole CDR3 is CTCSAEGQGYEQYF.